These T cell receptor beta chains were read from a single sample in a study of blood T cell repertoires in COVID-19. Clones were read by immunoSEQ multiplex PCR, and TCRdb kept only the in-frame ones, dropping some. This repertoire shows approximately 400,000 clones, roughly 80% found once; its top ten account for 1.1%. The sample taken for sequencing was peripheral blood. The receptors stem from a human donor with acute or convalescent COVID-19. The donor label of this sample is uncertain. Both conserved end residues are part of each CDR3. The D gene is left open where the match is weak. Clone size is shown for a subset of rows, as once, few, many or a class of expanded clone.

j_gene: TRBJ1-5; d_gene: .; abundance: .; v_gene: TRBV28; CDR3aa: CASSLKRQPQHF; CDR3nt: TGTGCCAGCAGTTTGAAGAGGCAGCCCCAGCATTTT
j_gene: TRBJ2-6; d_gene: TRBD1; abundance: .; v_gene: TRBV18; CDR3aa: CASSQGTGGFGFGANVLTF; CDR3nt: TGTGCCAGCTCACAAGGGACAGGGGGCTTTGGTTTTGGGGCCAACGTCCTGACTTTC
j_gene: TRBJ1-5; d_gene: .; abundance: .; v_gene: TRBV9; CDR3aa: CASSVGTVNQPQHF; CDR3nt: TGTGCCAGCAGCGTAGGGACAGTCAATCAGCCCCAGCATTTT
j_gene: TRBJ1-6; d_gene: .; abundance: .; v_gene: TRBV6-1; CDR3aa: CASSDQGLYNSPLHF; CDR3nt: TGTGCCAGCAGTGACCAGGGGCTATATAATTCACCCCTCCACTTT
j_gene: TRBJ2-1; d_gene: .; abundance: .; v_gene: TRBV11-2; CDR3aa: CASSLTDWSYNEQFF; CDR3nt: TGTGCCAGCAGCCTGACGGACTGGAGTTACAATGAGCAGTTCTTC
j_gene: TRBJ1-2; d_gene: TRBD1; abundance: few; v_gene: TRBV9; CDR3aa: CASSSGGYYGYTF; CDR3nt: TGTGCCAGCAGCTCAGGGGGCTATTACGGCTACACCTTC
j_gene: TRBJ1-5; d_gene: .; abundance: few; v_gene: TRBV4-1; CDR3aa: CASSEASLSNQPQHF; CDR3nt: TGCGCCAGCAGTGAGGCATCGCTTAGCAATCAGCCCCAGCATTTT
j_gene: TRBJ1-3; d_gene: TRBD1; abundance: .; v_gene: TRBV28; CDR3aa: CASSASPGQGHGNTIYF; CDR3nt: TGTGCCAGCAGTGCCAGTCCGGGACAGGGGCATGGAAACACCATATATTTT
j_gene: TRBJ1-1; d_gene: .; abundance: .; v_gene: TRBV7-8; CDR3aa: CASSLEGGGIEGGAFF; CDR3nt: TGTGCCAGCAGCTTAGAAGGGGGTGGGATAGAGGGTGGAGCTTTCTTT
j_gene: TRBJ2-2; d_gene: TRBD2; abundance: .; v_gene: TRBV27; CDR3aa: CASNRASGANTGELFF; CDR3nt: TGTGCCAGCAATAGGGCTAGCGGGGCGAATACCGGGGAGCTGTTTTTT
j_gene: TRBJ2-7; d_gene: TRBD1; abundance: few; v_gene: TRBV7-2; CDR3aa: CASSLQGTGVGEQYF; CDR3nt: TGTGCCAGCAGCTTGCAGGGGACAGGGGTTGGCGAGCAGTACTTC
j_gene: TRBJ1-6; d_gene: .; abundance: .; v_gene: TRBV3-1/TRBV3-2; CDR3aa: CASRPSFLSVNSPLHF; CDR3nt: TGTGCCAGCAGACCCTCCTTCCTTAGCGTAAATTCACCCCTCCACTTT
j_gene: TRBJ1-4; d_gene: .; abundance: .; v_gene: TRBV10-1; CDR3aa: CASSLGAGDEKLFF; CDR3nt: TGCGCCAGCAGCCTTGGGGCAGGGGACGAAAAACTGTTTTTT
j_gene: TRBJ2-5; d_gene: TRBD1; abundance: .; v_gene: TRBV7-2; CDR3aa: CASSSDRQETQYF; CDR3nt: TGTGCCAGCAGCTCGGACAGGCAAGAGACCCAGTACTTC
j_gene: TRBJ2-7; d_gene: .; abundance: once; v_gene: TRBV5-4; CDR3aa: CASSLGLRYEQYF; CDR3nt: TGTGCCAGCAGCTTGGGACTTCGGTACGAGCAGTACTTC
j_gene: TRBJ2-7; d_gene: TRBD1; abundance: .; v_gene: TRBV27; CDR3aa: CASSLGQGTYEQYF; CDR3nt: TGTGCCAGCAGTTTAGGACAGGGGACCTACGAGCAGTACTTC
j_gene: TRBJ2-5; d_gene: .; abundance: .; v_gene: TRBV7-6; CDR3aa: CASSLRRETQYF; CDR3nt: TGTGCCAGCAGCTTACGGAGGGAGACCCAGTACTTC
j_gene: TRBJ2-5; d_gene: .; abundance: .; v_gene: TRBV5-1; CDR3aa: CASGHGSLSQETQYF; CDR3nt: TGCGCCAGCGGACACGGGAGCCTCTCCCAAGAGACCCAGTACTTC
j_gene: TRBJ1-2; d_gene: .; abundance: .; v_gene: TRBV19; CDR3aa: CASSITETFYGYTF; CDR3nt: TGTGCCAGTAGTATTACAGAGACGTTTTATGGCTACACCTTC
j_gene: TRBJ1-6; d_gene: TRBD1; abundance: few; v_gene: TRBV27; CDR3aa: CASRYGQGPNSPLHF; CDR3nt: TGTGCCAGCAGGTACGGACAGGGGCCCAATTCACCCCTCCACTTT
j_gene: TRBJ1-4; d_gene: .; abundance: .; v_gene: TRBV6-5; CDR3aa: CASRGWSGDEKLFF; CDR3nt: TGTGCCAGCCGGGGTTGGAGCGGGGATGAAAAACTGTTTTTT
j_gene: TRBJ1-1; d_gene: .; abundance: .; v_gene: TRBV10-3; CDR3aa: CAISEEGKSTEAFF; CDR3nt: TGTGCCATCAGTGAAGAGGGAAAGTCCACTGAAGCTTTCTTT
j_gene: TRBJ2-5; d_gene: .; abundance: .; v_gene: TRBV27; CDR3aa: CASGPSGLLYQETQYF; CDR3nt: TGTGCCAGCGGGCCTTCGGGACTCCTGTACCAAGAGACCCAGTACTTC
j_gene: TRBJ1-3; d_gene: .; abundance: .; v_gene: TRBV7-8; CDR3aa: CASSLGLSSGNTIYF; CDR3nt: TGTGCCAGCAGCTTAGGGTTGAGCTCTGGAAACACCATATATTTT
j_gene: TRBJ2-5; d_gene: TRBD1; abundance: .; v_gene: TRBV27; CDR3aa: CASSWDRDETQYF; CDR3nt: TGTGCCAGCAGTTGGGACAGGGACGAGACCCAGTACTTC
j_gene: TRBJ1-1; d_gene: TRBD1; abundance: few; v_gene: TRBV12-3/TRBV12-4; CDR3aa: CASRGTGGTEAFF; CDR3nt: TGTGCCAGCAGGGGGACAGGCGGCACTGAAGCTTTCTTT
j_gene: TRBJ1-2; d_gene: TRBD1; abundance: once; v_gene: TRBV18; CDR3aa: CASSLDRDRVVYGYTF; CDR3nt: TGTGCCAGCTCACTGGACCGGGACAGGGTGGTCTATGGCTACACCTTC